This TCR beta chain was captured in a study of blood T cell repertoires in COVID-19. About the research overall: Sites in the United States, Italy and Spain provided acute and convalescent COVID-19 samples.

Participants came from around 25 US areas, aged roughly 18 to 90 years. Libraries were prepared by immunoSEQ multiplex PCR; TCRdb keeps only in-frame clonotypes and omits some of them. The data show around 310,000 clones, around 92% seen once. J lost 3 bases, V lost 2 bases, and 8 bases had no gene match. In germline, CDR1 is SGHRS, CDR2 YFSETQ. The CDR3 sequence is 15 residues long. Sequenced material: PBMCs or T cells enriched from blood (not recorded which). The origin of this receptor is a woman under 40 who had recovered from COVID-19. This rearrangement joins TRBV5-1 to TRBJ2-7; 7 bases are shared with TRBD2. The CDR3 DNA sequence: TGCGCCAGCAGCTTCGCCCGGGACTACAGCTACGAGCAGTACTTC. Its protein is CASSFARDYSYEQYF. The full variable domain, its missing parts supplied by reference TRBV5-1 and TRBJ2-7, is KAGVTQTPRYLIKTRGQQVTLSCSPISGHRSVSWYQQTPGQGLQFLFEYFSETQRNKGNFPGRFSGRQFSNSRSEMNVSTLELGDSALYLCASSFARDYSYEQYFGPGTRLTVT.